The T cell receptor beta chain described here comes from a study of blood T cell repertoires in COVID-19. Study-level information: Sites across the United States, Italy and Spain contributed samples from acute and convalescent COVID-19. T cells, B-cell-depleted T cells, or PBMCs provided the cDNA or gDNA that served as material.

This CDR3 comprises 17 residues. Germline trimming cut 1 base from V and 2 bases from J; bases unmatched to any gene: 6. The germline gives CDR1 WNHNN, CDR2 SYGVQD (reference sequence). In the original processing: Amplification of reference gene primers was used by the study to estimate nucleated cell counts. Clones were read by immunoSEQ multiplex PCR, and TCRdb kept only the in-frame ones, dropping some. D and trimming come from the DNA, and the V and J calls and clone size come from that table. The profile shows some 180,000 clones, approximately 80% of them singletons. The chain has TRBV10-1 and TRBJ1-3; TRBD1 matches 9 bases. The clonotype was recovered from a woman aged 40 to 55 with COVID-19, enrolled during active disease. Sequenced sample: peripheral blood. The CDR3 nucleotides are TGCGCCAGCAGTGAGTGCCGGGACAGGGCGACTGGAAACACCATATATTTT. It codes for CASSECRDRATGNTIYF.